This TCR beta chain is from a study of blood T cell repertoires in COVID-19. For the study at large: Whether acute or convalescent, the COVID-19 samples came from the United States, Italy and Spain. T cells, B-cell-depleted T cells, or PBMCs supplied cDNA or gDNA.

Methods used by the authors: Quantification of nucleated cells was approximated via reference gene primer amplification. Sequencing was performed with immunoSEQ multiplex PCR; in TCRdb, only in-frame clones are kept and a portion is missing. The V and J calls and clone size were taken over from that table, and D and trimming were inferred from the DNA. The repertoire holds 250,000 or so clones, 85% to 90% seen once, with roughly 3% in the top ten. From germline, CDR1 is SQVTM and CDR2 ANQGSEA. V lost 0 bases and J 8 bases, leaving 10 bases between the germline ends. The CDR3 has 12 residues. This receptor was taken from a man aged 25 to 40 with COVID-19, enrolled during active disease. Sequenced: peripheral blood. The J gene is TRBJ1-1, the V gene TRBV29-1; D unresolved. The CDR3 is CSVEDYGGEAFF. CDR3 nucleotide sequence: TGCAGCGTTGAAGATTATGGAGGAGAAGCTTTCTTT.